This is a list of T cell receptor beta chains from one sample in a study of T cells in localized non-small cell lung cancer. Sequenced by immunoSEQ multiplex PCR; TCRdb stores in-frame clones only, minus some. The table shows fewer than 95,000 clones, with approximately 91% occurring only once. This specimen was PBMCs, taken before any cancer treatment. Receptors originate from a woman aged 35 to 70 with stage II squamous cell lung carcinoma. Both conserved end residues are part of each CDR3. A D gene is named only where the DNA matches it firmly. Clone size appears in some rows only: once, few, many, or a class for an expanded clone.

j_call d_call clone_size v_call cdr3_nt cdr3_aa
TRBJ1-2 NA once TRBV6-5 TGTGCCAGCAGTCTCGGGGGGGCATATGGCTACACCTTC CASSLGGAYGYTF
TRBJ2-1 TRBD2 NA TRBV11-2 TGTGCCAGCAGCCTCCTCAAGACTAGCGGGAGGCTTTTCTACAATGAGCAGTTCTTC CASSLLKTSGRLFYNEQFF
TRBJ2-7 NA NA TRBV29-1 TGCAGCGTTGGGGGGGTGCAGGGCAGCTACGAGCAGTACTTC CSVGGVQGSYEQYF
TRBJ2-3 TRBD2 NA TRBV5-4 TGTGCCAGCAGCTCCCAGCGGGGGCCTTTCACAGATACGCAGTATTTT CASSSQRGPFTDTQYF
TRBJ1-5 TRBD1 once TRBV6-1 TGTGCCAGCAGTGAAATGGGACAGCCCAATCAGCCCCAGCATTTT CASSEMGQPNQPQHF
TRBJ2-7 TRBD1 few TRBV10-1 TGCGCCTCCTCGGGGGGACAGGGGGGCAACGAGCAGTACTTC CASSGGQGGNEQYF
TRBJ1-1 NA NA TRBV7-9 TGTGCCAGCAGCCCGGACCTCACTGAAGCTTTCTTT CASSPDLTEAFF
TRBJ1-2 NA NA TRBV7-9 TGTGCCAGCAGCTTAGGGCAGTACTATGGCTACACCTTC CASSLGQYYGYTF
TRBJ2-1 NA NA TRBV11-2 TGTGCCAGCAGCCCCGTGAGGGGAGCTAGACTTGGGAGTGAGCAGTTCTTC CASSPVRGARLGSEQFF
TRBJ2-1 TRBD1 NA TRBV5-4 TGTGCCAGCAGCCCCCCGGGACAGGGGTACAATGAGCAGTTCTTC CASSPPGQGYNEQFF
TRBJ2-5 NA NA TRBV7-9 TGTGCCAGCAGCTCCCTGGCCAGCGGTCAAGAGACCCAGTACTTC CASSSLASGQETQYF
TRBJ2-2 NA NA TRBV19 TGTGCCAGTAGTTGGTTCGGGGAGCTGTTTTTT CASSWFGELFF
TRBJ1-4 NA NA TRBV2 TGTGCCAGCAGTGAAGCGCTTCGGGAACTGTTTTTT CASSEALRELFF
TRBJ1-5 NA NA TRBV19 TGTGCCAGTAGTATCGGGGGAAGCAATCAGCCCCAGCATTTT CASSIGGSNQPQHF
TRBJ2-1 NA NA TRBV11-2 TGTGCCAGCAGGACGCTAGGGGGCAATGAGCAGTTCTTC CASRTLGGNEQFF
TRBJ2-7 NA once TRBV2 TGTGCCAGCAGTGGAGATACCACCTACGAGCAGTACTTC CASSGDTTYEQYF
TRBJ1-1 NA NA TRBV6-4 TGTGCCAGCAGTGACACGAACACTGAAGCTTTCTTT CASSDTNTEAFF
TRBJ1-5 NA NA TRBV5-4 TGTGCCAGCAGCTCGACATCCGGGGGGCCCCAGCATTTT CASSSTSGGPQHF
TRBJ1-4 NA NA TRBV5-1 TGCGCCAGCAGCTTGGATGCAACTAATGAAAAACTGTTTTTT CASSLDATNEKLFF
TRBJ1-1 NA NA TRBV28 TGTGCCAGCAGTTTGCAGCGGGCCCCGGGGGGCACTGAAGCTTTCTTT CASSLQRAPGGTEAFF
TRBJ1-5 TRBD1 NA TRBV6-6 TGTGCCAGCAGTTACTCCGGGACAGGAACTCCTCAGCCCCAGCATTTT CASSYSGTGTPQPQHF
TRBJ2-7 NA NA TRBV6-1 TGTGCCAGCAGCGTTGAATGGGGAACCACCTACGAGCAGTACTTC CASSVEWGTTYEQYF
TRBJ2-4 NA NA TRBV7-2 TGTGCCAGCAGCCTCGGACAGGCCAAAAACATTCAGTACTTC CASSLGQAKNIQYF
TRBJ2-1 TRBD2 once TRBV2 TGTGCCAGCAGTCCTGGACTAGCGGGGGGTTACAATGAGCAGTTCTTC CASSPGLAGGYNEQFF
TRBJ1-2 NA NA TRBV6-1 TGTGCCAGCAGTGTAGACTATGGCTACACCTTC CASSVDYGYTF
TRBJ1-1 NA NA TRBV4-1 TGCGCCAGCAGCCAACGCATACGGGGGGGATTGAGCACTGAAGCTTTCTTT CASSQRIRGGLSTEAFF
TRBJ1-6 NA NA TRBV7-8 TGTGCCAGCAGCTTAAACCGTTCACCCCTCCACTTT CASSLNRSPLHF
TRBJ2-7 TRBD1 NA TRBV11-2 TGTGCCAGCAGCCGTGGGGGGGTCGGGACAGGGCATCCTCCCTACGAGCAGTACTTC CASSRGGVGTGHPPYEQYF
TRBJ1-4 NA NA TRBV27 TGTGCCAGCAGTTTTTTAGGGCCGGGAGAAAAACTGTTTTTT CASSFLGPGEKLFF
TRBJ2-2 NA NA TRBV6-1 TGTGCCAGCGGTATCGGGCGGAACACCGGGGAGCTGTTTTTT CASGIGRNTGELFF
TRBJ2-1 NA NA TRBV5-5 TGTGCCAGCAGCTTGGGAGGGGGGAGCTCCTACAATGAGCAGTTCTTC CASSLGGGSSYNEQFF
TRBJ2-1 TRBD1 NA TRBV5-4 TGTGCCAGCAGCTTGGGACAGGGGACCAACAATGAGCAGTTCTTC CASSLGQGTNNEQFF
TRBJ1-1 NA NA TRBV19 TGTGCCAGTAGTATAGGGCCCCGTACTGAAGCTTTCTTT CASSIGPRTEAFF
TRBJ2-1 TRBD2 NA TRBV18 TGTGCCAGCTCACCAAGCGGGGGGATATACAATGAGCAGTTCTTC CASSPSGGIYNEQFF
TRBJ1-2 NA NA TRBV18 TGTGCCAGCTCACCACCGGGCCAGGAGGGCTACACCTTC CASSPPGQEGYTF
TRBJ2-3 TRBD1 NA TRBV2 TGTGCCAGCAGGGACTCAGGGGGCCGGACAGATACGCAGTATTTT CASRDSGGRTDTQYF
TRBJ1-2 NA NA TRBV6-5 TGTGCCAGCAGTTACAGAGGGGGTAACTATGGCTACACCTTC CASSYRGGNYGYTF
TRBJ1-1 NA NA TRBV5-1 TGCGCCAGCAGCTTAGAGGGCAGGGAAGGCTCTGAAGCTTTCTTT CASSLEGREGSEAFF
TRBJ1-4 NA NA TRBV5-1 TGCGCCAGCAGCTTGGGGGCAGCCCCAACTAATGAAAAACTGTTTTTT CASSLGAAPTNEKLFF
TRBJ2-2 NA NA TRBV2 TGTGCCAGCAGCGCCATGGGGGGCAGGGACACCGGGGAGCTGTTTTTT CASSAMGGRDTGELFF
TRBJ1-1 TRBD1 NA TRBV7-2 TGTGCCAGCAGCTTAGGGGACAGAGAAGCTTTCTTT CASSLGDREAFF
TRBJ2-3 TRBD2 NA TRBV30 TGTGCCTGGAGTAACGGGGGGGCTAGCACAGATACGCAGTATTTT CAWSNGGASTDTQYF
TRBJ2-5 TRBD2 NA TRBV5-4 TGTGCCAGCAGCTGGACTAGCGGGAAGGAGACCCAGTACTTC CASSWTSGKETQYF
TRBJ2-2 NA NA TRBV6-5 TGTGCCAGCGGGGGGACTGGGGAGCTGTTTTTT CASGGTGELFF
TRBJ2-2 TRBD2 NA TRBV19 TGTGCCAGTAGTCGCGGACTAGCGGGGGGGAACACCGGGGAGCTGTTTTTT CASSRGLAGGNTGELFF
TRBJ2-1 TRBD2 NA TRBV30 TGTGCCTGGAGCCTACTAGCGGGGTACAATGAGCAGTTCTTC CAWSLLAGYNEQFF
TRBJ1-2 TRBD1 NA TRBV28 TGTGCCAGCAGTCGGCGACAGGGCGACGGCTACACCTTC CASSRRQGDGYTF
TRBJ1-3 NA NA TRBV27 TGTGCCAGCAGCCCGCTTGGGGTAGAAAACACCATATATTTT CASSPLGVENTIYF
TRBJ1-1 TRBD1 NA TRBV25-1 TGTGCCAGCAGTGCGACAGGGAGCACTGAAGCTTTCTTT CASSATGSTEAFF